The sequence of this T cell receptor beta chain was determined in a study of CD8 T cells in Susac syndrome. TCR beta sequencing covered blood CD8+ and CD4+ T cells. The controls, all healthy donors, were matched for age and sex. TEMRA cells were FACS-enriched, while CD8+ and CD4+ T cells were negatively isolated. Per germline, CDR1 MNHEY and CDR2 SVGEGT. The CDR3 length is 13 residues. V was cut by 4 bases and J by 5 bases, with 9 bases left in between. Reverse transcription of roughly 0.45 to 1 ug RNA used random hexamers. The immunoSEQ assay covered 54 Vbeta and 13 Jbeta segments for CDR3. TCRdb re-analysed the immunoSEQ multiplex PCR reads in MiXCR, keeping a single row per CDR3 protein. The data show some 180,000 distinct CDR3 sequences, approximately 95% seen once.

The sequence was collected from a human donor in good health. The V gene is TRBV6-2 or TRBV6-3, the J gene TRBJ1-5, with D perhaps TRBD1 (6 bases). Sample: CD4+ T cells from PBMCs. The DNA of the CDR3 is TGTGCCAGCAGTTGGAACAGGGATCAGCCCCAGCATTTT. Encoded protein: CASSWNRDQPQHF.